This note documents a single T cell receptor beta chain sequence. Its antigen is not identified. Additional DNA sequences in this sample encode the identical CDR3. These data belong to a study of cytomegalovirus exposure and HLA in healthy donors. About the study: About 85 million unique TCR sequences came from HLA-typed donors in an early release. The study placed approximately 80% of its approximately 360 genotyped donors in the Caucasian-associated ancestry cluster. Study findings and constraints: Within an earlier analysis, most TCR beta V segments proved productive either about 90% or about 30% of the time.

Researchers ran the PCR with 60 Vbeta and 13 Jbeta primers. How the authors handled the data: As a later analysis found, there were 70 million to 80 million unique TCR beta chains, of which roughly 11 million were shared. The table came from immunoSEQ multiplex PCR; TCRdb's copy has only in-frame clones and leaves some out. Clone size and V and J calls were adopted from that table, with D and trimming inferred from the DNA. The sample includes about 250,000 clones, around 65% of them seen just once. Between the trimmed V and J ends, which lost 2 bases and 4 bases, there was a span of 9 bases. Per germline, CDR1 MNHEY and CDR2 SMNVEV (reference sequence). The CDR3 totals 13 residues.

The J gene is TRBJ2-7, the V gene TRBV27; possibly TRBD2 for D (5 bases). The clonotype comes from a female donor in good health and CMV-seronegative. The sample taken for sequencing was PBMCs. CDR3 nucleotides: TGTGCCAGCAGTTTAGGGCGGGCGTACGAGCAGTACTTC. It specifies CASSLGRAYEQYF.